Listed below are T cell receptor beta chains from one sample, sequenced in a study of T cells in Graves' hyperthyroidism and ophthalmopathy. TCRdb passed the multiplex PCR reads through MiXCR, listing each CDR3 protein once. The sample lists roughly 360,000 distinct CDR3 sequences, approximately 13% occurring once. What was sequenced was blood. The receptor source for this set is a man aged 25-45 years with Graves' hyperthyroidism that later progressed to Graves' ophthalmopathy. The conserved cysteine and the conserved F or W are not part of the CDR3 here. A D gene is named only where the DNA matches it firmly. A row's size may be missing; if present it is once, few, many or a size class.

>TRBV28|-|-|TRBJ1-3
ASSTRWTGNTIY
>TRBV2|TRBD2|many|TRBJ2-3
ATRTSGGSRSPDTQY
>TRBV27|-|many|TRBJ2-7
ASSLSGEPPYEQY
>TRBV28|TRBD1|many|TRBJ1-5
ASSFGDRTHQPQH
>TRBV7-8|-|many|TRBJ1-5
ASSLNGESYSNQPQH
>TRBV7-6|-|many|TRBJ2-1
ASSLAVGSRGGEQF
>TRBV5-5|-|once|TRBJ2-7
ASSLFAYEQY
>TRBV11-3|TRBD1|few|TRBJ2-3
ASSLVPSLDRGTDTQY
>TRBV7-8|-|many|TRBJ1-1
ASSLAGPEAEAF
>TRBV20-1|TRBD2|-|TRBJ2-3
SAPAARLAGSTDTQY
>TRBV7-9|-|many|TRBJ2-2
ASSVQRGYTGELF
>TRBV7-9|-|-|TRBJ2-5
ASSSIDRRETQY
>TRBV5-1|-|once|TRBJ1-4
ASSLVPGADEKLF
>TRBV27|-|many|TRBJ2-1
ATGPGLREQF
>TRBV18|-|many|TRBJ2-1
ASSPPLGGQNEQF
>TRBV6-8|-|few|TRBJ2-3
ASSSYKVMADTQY
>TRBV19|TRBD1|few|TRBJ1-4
ASSPSRDSNEKLF
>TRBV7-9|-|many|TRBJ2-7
ASSSPLQGGSHEQY
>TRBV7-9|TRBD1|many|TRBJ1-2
ASSRPGTGNGYT
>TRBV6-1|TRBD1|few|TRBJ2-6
ASSAAGQGSGANVLT
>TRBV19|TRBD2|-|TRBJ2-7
ASSAGSSGEQY
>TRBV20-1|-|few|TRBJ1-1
SEKENTEAF
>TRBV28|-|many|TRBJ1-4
ASSLTDGGGEKLF
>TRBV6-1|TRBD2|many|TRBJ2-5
ASSLPLAGGLETQY
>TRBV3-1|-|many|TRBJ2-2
ASSLQGLNTGELF
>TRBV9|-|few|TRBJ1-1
ASSRTGSNTEAF
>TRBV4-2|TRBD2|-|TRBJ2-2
ASSQEGSGGGLAGELF
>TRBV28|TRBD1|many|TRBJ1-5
ASRPDRVANQPQH
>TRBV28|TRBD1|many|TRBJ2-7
ASSSEGQGSYEQY
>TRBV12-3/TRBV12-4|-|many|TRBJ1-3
ATGGNTIY
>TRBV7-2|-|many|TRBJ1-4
ASSYGGASNEKLF
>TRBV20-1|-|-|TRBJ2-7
SASDRPNYEQY
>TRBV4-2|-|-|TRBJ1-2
ASSQGQATNYGYT
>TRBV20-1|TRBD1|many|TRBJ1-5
SATPGQGGKPQH
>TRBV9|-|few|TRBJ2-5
ASSVKGSTRIDETQY
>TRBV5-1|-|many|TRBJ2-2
ASSLGFSGHTGELF
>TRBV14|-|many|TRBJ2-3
ASSQDLGQPGTDTQY
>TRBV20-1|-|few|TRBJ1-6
SARSAEYNSPLH
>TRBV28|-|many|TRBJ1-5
ASSLSGGYQPQH
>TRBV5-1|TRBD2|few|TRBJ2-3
ASSQPGLAGTDTQY
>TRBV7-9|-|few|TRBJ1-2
ASSLSHLGDLRDYGYT